These 25 T cell receptor beta chains were all obtained from the same sample, sequenced in a study of T cell responses to AZD1222 COVID-19 vaccine (TCRdb year 2021). What the time point label conveys for this sample: baseline before first vaccination. The library came from the immunoSEQ multiplex PCR assay. Sourced from immuneACCESS, this table was stored by TCRdb with only in-frame sequences that have V and J called. A share of the clones is absent; for the studies checked, an unresolved V gene accounts for under half, and the remainder has no known explanation. In all, the sample holds about 170,000 clones, and approximately 92% of those were seen once. Over 1.5% of the sample goes to the ten largest clones. The sample here was peripheral blood, taken on day 0 of AZD1222 vaccination. Receptor source: an adult in good health.

This chain links TRBV19 with TRBJ1-1, with D perhaps matching TRBD1 (6 bases). Germline values: CDR1 LNHDA, CDR2 SQIVND (reference sequence). Trimming pared 7 bases from V and 0 bases from J, leaving 15 bases between. CDR3 length: 15 residues. CDR3 sequence (DNA): TGTGCCAGTACGCACCGGGGACACTTGAACACTGAAGCTTTCTTT. This gives the protein CASTHRGHLNTEAFF.

V is TRBV27 and J is TRBJ1-3; D is possibly TRBD1 (5 bases). Germline loops: CDR1 MNHEY, CDR2 SMNVEV (reference sequence). The CDR3 spans 15 residues. Between the trimmed V and J ends, which lost 6 bases and 2 bases, there was a span of 14 bases. The CDR3 nucleotides are TGTGCCAGCAGGATACAGGACATAACTGGAAACACCATATATTTT. It codes for CASRIQDITGNTIYF.

V usage is TRBV13 and J usage is TRBJ2-5; 16 bases map to TRBD2. The CDR3 has 18 residues. The ends lost 0 bases at V and 4 bases at J; junction bases unmatched: 5. Germline V gene sequence: CDR1 PRHDT, CDR2 FYEKMQ (reference sequence). Written as DNA, the CDR3 is TGTGCCAGCAGCTTAGGTGGGACTAGCGGGGGGGAACGAGAGACCCAGTACTTC. This translates into CASSLGGTSGGERETQYF.

The chain carries TRBV7-9 and TRBJ1-4; a possible D gene is TRBD1 (6 bases). The CDR3 contains 15 residues. Germline assignment: CDR1 SEHNR and CDR2 FQNEAQ (reference sequence). Trimming left V 4 bases short and J 4 bases short, with 13 bases between. The CDR3 nucleotides are TGTGCCAGCAGCTCCAGGGGCTCCCGTAATGAAAAACTGTTTTTT. It codes for CASSSRGSRNEKLFF.

The chain employs TRBV5-8 and TRBJ2-7; weak D call: TRBD2 (6 bases). This CDR3 contains 14 residues. Germline values: CDR1 SGHTS, CDR2 YDEGEE. Trimming pared 2 bases from V and 6 bases from J, leaving 15 bases between. CDR3 region: CASSFTGVVSEQYF. DNA for the CDR3: TGTGCCAGCAGCTTTACGGGGGTCGTTAGCGAGCAGTACTTC.

The chain joins TRBV11-2 to TRBJ2-7; D remains ambiguous. Trimming left V 2 bases short and J 3 bases short, with 8 bases between. The CDR3 contains 13 residues. Germline CDR1 and CDR2: SGHAT and FQNNGV. CDR3 coding DNA: TGTGCCAGCAGCTTAATTACTATCTACGAGCAGTACTTC. Residues: CASSLITIYEQYF.

The chain employs TRBV6-1 and TRBJ1-1; possible D gene TRBD1, 5 bases. V gave up 2 bases and J gave up 0 bases, with 13 bases separating them. CDR1 and CDR2 (germline): MNHNS, SASEGT. The CDR3 spans 16 residues. CDR3 DNA sequence: TGTGCCAGCAGTGAATTCTTTGGCAGGGTGAACACTGAAGCTTTCTTT. Encoded protein: CASSEFFGRVNTEAFF.

The V gene is TRBV6-5, the J gene TRBJ1-1; no firm D call. The ends were cut back, 10 bases at V and 2 bases at J, with 20 bases in the middle. This CDR3 is built from 15 residues. Germline lookup yields CDR1 MNHEY and CDR2 SVGAGI. The CDR3 nucleotides are TGTGCCACCATCAATCTCGGGAGCCTAAACACTGAAGCTTTCTTT. This encodes CATINLGSLNTEAFF.

The chain carries TRBV24-1 and TRBJ2-3; TRBD1 matches at 10 bases. The V gene end was trimmed by 3 bases and the J gene end by 4 bases; junction bases not matched to a gene: 6. Germline CDR1 is KGHDR and CDR2 is SFDVKD. This CDR3 region has 16 residues. As DNA, the CDR3 is TGTGCCACCAGTGATCCATCCGGACAGGGGGCAGATACGCAGTATTTT. Its translation is CATSDPSGQGADTQYF.

The V gene is TRBV29-1, the J gene TRBJ2-6, with no clear D. The germline V gene encodes CDR1 SQVTM and CDR2 ANQGSEA. V was clipped by 3 bases and J by 0 bases, with 3 bases between them. The length of the CDR3 is 13 residues. The CDR3 sequence is CSVDISGANVLTF. The CDR3 DNA is TGCAGCGTTGACATCTCTGGGGCCAACGTCCTGACTTTC.

The chain uses TRBV30 and TRBJ2-2; TRBD2 aligns across 16 bases. The CDR3 is 18 amino acids. Germline CDR1 is GTSNPN and CDR2 is SVGIG (reference sequence). V lost 2 bases to trimming and J lost 6 bases; unmatched junction nucleotides: 9. This CDR3 is CAWSTPPGLAGGAGELFF. The CDR3, as DNA: TGTGCCTGGAGTACGCCTCCGGGACTAGCGGGAGGGGCCGGGGAGCTGTTTTTT. Full variable domain (remainder filled in from reference TRBV30 and TRBJ2-2): SQTIHQWPATLVQPVGSPLSLECTVEGTSNPNLYWYRQAAGRGLQLLFYSVGIGQISSEVPQNLSASRPQDRQFILSSKKLLLSDSGFYLCAWSTPPGLAGGAGELFFGEGSRLTVL.

This clone was found a few times. This CDR3 reads CASSDSLTGTGGYGYTF. CDR3 DNA sequence: TGTGCCAGCAGTGACAGCCTGACCGGGACAGGGGGCTATGGCTACACCTTC. The genes are TRBV6-1 and TRBJ1-2, with TRBD1 identical over 11 bases. The CDR3 has 17 amino acids. Losses at the gene ends were 3 bases for V and 4 bases for J; bases not matched to a gene: 10. The germline CDR1 and CDR2 sequences are MNHNS and SASEGT.

The rearrangement uses TRBV3-1 (or the pseudogene TRBV3-2) and TRBJ1-2, with 7 bases matching TRBD1. The CDR3 consists of 14 residues. Germline V CDR1 and CDR2: LGHDT, YNNKEL (reference sequence). The trim removed 0 bases at V and 8 bases at J, leaving 6 bases unmatched. This chain's CDR3 is CASSQELTGQGYTF. The CDR3 bases are TGTGCCAGCAGCCAAGAGTTGACAGGGCAAGGCTACACCTTC.

The chain combines TRBV5-1 with TRBJ2-5; TRBD2 matches 12 bases. V lost 3 bases and J lost 9; bases outside the gene matches: 9. The CDR3 covers 15 residues. Germline CDR1 SGHRS, CDR2 YFSETQ. For the CDR3, the DNA is TGCGCCAGCAGCTGGACTAGCGGGACGTCAAGGGCCCAGTACTTC. It is translated as CASSWTSGTSRAQYF.

The genes are TRBV27 and TRBJ2-1, with D perhaps TRBD1 (6 bases). V shed 0 bases and J shed 2 bases, with 14 bases lying between them. Germline CDR1 MNHEY, CDR2 SMNVEV (reference sequence). This CDR3 is built from 17 residues. This chain's CDR3 is CASSLSPGVGAYNEQFF. The DNA of the CDR3 is TGTGCCAGCAGTTTATCTCCAGGGGTGGGGGCCTACAATGAGCAGTTCTTC.

This rearrangement joins TRBV19 to TRBJ1-3; D possibly corresponds to TRBD1 (5 bases). In germline, CDR1 is LNHDA, CDR2 SQIVND (reference sequence). The ends were cut back, 6 bases at V and 3 bases at J, with 9 bases in the middle. The CDR3 has 13 residues. For the CDR3, the DNA is TGTGCCAGTAGGGGGCTTGGTGGAAACACCATATATTTT. Protein: CASRGLGGNTIYF.

V is TRBV6-5 and J is TRBJ1-2; D remains unclear. This CDR3 has 15 amino acids. Trimming left V 0 bases short and J 4 bases short, with 12 bases between. The V gene's germline CDR1 is MNHEY and CDR2 SVGAGI. The CDR3 protein is CASSYSEGYSYGYTF. CDR3 DNA sequence: TGTGCCAGCAGTTACTCAGAGGGTTACTCCTATGGCTACACCTTC.

This clone was seen a handful of times. The chain joins TRBV4-1 to TRBJ1-5; 7 bases align to TRBD1. This CDR3 region has 15 residues. V lost 1 base, J lost 5 bases, and 5 bases stayed unmatched. Germline-derived CDR1 and CDR2 are MGHRA and YSYEKL. CDR3 in DNA: TGCGCCAGCAGCCAAGGACAGGGAAATGATCAGCCCCAGCATTTT. This encodes CASSQGQGNDQPQHF.

For the CDR3, the DNA is TGTGCCAGCAGCACCCGACAGGGGGGCTACACCTTC. Protein: CASSTRQGGYTF. The chain combines TRBV7-9 with TRBJ1-2; 8 bases match TRBD1. From germline, CDR1 is SEHNR and CDR2 FQNEAQ (reference sequence). The CDR3 spans 12 residues. The ends lost 5 bases at V and 8 bases at J; junction bases unmatched: 4.

This clone came up once. This chain joins TRBV7-3 and TRBJ2-1, with D hard to call. The germline V and J ends were trimmed by 5 bases and 5 bases, with 10 bases remaining between them. CDR3 length: 13 residues. The germline gives CDR1 SGHTA, CDR2 FQGTGA. The CDR3 sequence: CASSRGSNNEQFF. The DNA for the CDR3 is TGTGCCAGCAGCCGCGGCTCAAACAATGAGCAGTTCTTC.

This clone was counted a few times. V is TRBV5-1 and J is TRBJ2-7, with 7 bases that match TRBD2. The ends lost 0 bases at V and 0 bases at J; junction bases unmatched: 12. The germline gives CDR1 SGHRS, CDR2 YFSETQ. This CDR3 region has 18 residues. CDR3 in amino acids: CASSLGPGGRGSSYEQYF. Here the CDR3 DNA reads TGCGCCAGCAGCTTGGGGCCAGGCGGGCGGGGGAGCTCCTACGAGCAGTACTTC.

The gene calls are TRBV30 and TRBJ2-7; D may match TRBD1 or TRBD2 (6 bases each). The V gene's germline CDR1 is GTSNPN and CDR2 SVGIG (reference sequence). V dropped 0 bases and J dropped 7 bases, with 13 bases sitting between them. The CDR3 totals 13 residues. CDR3 bases: TGTGCCTGGAGTGTAACGGGGGCAGGGGAGCAGTACTTC. It yields the protein CAWSVTGAGEQYF.

The genes are TRBV19 and TRBJ1-2; weak D call: TRBD1 (5 bases). Germline assignment: CDR1 LNHDA and CDR2 SQIVND (reference sequence). The CDR3 has 13 amino acids. V shed 5 bases and J shed 6 bases, with 13 bases lying between them. The CDR3 bases are TGTGCCAGTAGTTGGGGGGGGTTGGATGGCTACACCTTC. It yields the protein CASSWGGLDGYTF.

The V gene is TRBV3-1 (or the pseudogene TRBV3-2), the J gene TRBJ2-7; D gene ambiguous. V shed 3 bases and J shed 2 bases, with 11 bases lying between them. The CDR3 extends over 14 amino acids. Germline assignment: CDR1 LGHDT and CDR2 YNNKEL (reference sequence). CDR3 bases: TGTGCCAGCAGCCACAGTTATTTTCCCTACGAGCAGTACTTC. It yields the protein CASSHSYFPYEQYF.

This sequence joins TRBV5-1 and TRBJ2-3; TRBD2 matches 8 bases. Germline assignment: CDR1 SGHRS and CDR2 YFSETQ. CDR3 length equals 16 residues. With V trimmed by 0 bases and J by 2 bases, 5 bases remained unmatched. In DNA, the CDR3 is TGCGCCAGCAGCTTGGATGGCGGGGGGACCACAGATACGCAGTATTTT. Its translation: CASSLDGGGTTDTQYF.